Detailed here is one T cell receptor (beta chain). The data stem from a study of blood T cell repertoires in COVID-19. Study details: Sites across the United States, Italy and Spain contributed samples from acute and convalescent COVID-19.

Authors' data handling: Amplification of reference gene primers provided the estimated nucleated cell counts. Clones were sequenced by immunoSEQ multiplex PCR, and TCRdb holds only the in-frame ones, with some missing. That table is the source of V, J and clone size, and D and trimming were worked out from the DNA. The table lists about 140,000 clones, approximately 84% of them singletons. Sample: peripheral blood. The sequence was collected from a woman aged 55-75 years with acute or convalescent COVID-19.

CDR3 nucleotide sequence: TGTGCCTGGAGTGTTGGGACAGGGATTGACGAGCAGTACTTC. Protein sequence: CAWSVGTGIDEQYF. The chain combines TRBV30 with TRBJ2-7, with 9 bases aligning to TRBD1. The CDR3 has 14 amino acids. V dropped 0 bases and J dropped 5; count of bases not matched to a gene: 5. Germline V gene sequence: CDR1 GTSNPN, CDR2 SVGIG (reference sequence).